These T cell receptor beta chains were read from a single sample in a study of blood T cells in healthy people across ages. TCRdb redid the calling of the 5' RACE reads with MiXCR, one entry per CDR3 protein. Of about 1.4 million distinct CDR3 sequences in the sample, almost 60% were seen once. The specimen sequenced was blood. The receptors were gathered from a man younger than 35 in good health. CDR3s include the opening cysteine and the closing phenylalanine or tryptophan. D genes are given only for firm matches. For some rows the clone size is stated as once, few or many, or as a class when expanded; others skip it.

v_gene: TRBV29-1; d_gene: NA; j_gene: TRBJ2-7; abundance: NA; CDR3nt: TGCAGCGTTACAGGGATCGCCTCCTACGAGCAGTACTTC; CDR3aa: CSVTGIASYEQYF
v_gene: TRBV4-2; d_gene: NA; j_gene: TRBJ1-5; abundance: NA; CDR3nt: TGTGCCAGCAGCCAAGGGGAGGGTGAGGGGTATCAGCCCCAGCATTTT; CDR3aa: CASSQGEGEGYQPQHF
v_gene: TRBV2; d_gene: NA; j_gene: TRBJ2-1; abundance: NA; CDR3nt: TGTGCCAGCAGTGAATACAGGGAGCATCGGAATGAGCAGTTCTTC; CDR3aa: CASSEYREHRNEQFF
v_gene: TRBV27; d_gene: TRBD2; j_gene: TRBJ2-5; abundance: few; CDR3nt: TGTGCCAGCTGGACTAGCGGGGCGGAAGAGACCCAGTACTTC; CDR3aa: CASWTSGAEETQYF
v_gene: TRBV29-1; d_gene: TRBD2; j_gene: TRBJ2-1; abundance: NA; CDR3nt: TGCAGCCCCCGACTAGCGGGAAACAATGAGCAGTTCTTC; CDR3aa: CSPRLAGNNEQFF
v_gene: TRBV7-9; d_gene: NA; j_gene: TRBJ1-1; abundance: NA; CDR3nt: TGTGCCAGCAGCGAACGCAGGGGGAACACTGAAGCTTTCTTT; CDR3aa: CASSERRGNTEAFF
v_gene: TRBV29-1; d_gene: TRBD2; j_gene: TRBJ2-3; abundance: few; CDR3nt: TGCAGCGTTGTTGGCGGGAGGGCCCCGAGAGATACGCAGTATTTT; CDR3aa: CSVVGGRAPRDTQYF
v_gene: TRBV4-2; d_gene: NA; j_gene: TRBJ2-3; abundance: NA; CDR3nt: TGTGCCAGCAGCCAAGGGGCAAGAGTGAGCGGATCACTCACAGATACGCAGTATTTT; CDR3aa: CASSQGARVSGSLTDTQYF
v_gene: TRBV4-1; d_gene: NA; j_gene: TRBJ2-6; abundance: few; CDR3nt: TGCGCCAGCAGCCCCCATCAAGTACAGGGAGCCTCTGGGGCCAACGTCCTGACTTTC; CDR3aa: CASSPHQVQGASGANVLTF
v_gene: TRBV6-2/TRBV6-3; d_gene: NA; j_gene: TRBJ1-1; abundance: NA; CDR3nt: TGTGCCAGCAGTTACGTGGTGGGGGTCGGGAGTGAAGCTTTCTTT; CDR3aa: CASSYVVGVGSEAFF
v_gene: TRBV6-2/TRBV6-3; d_gene: TRBD1; j_gene: TRBJ2-2; abundance: NA; CDR3nt: TGTGCCGGACAGGGAGGCACCGGGGAGCTGTTTTTT; CDR3aa: CAGQGGTGELFF
v_gene: TRBV20-1; d_gene: NA; j_gene: TRBJ1-5; abundance: NA; CDR3nt: TGCAGTGCTAGAGGCAGCCAGGGACAGCCCCAGCATTTT; CDR3aa: CSARGSQGQPQHF
v_gene: TRBV20-1; d_gene: NA; j_gene: TRBJ2-1; abundance: NA; CDR3nt: TGCAGTGTCCGCCGACTGGGGTATTCTAGAGAGCAGTTCTTC; CDR3aa: CSVRRLGYSREQFF
v_gene: TRBV25-1; d_gene: NA; j_gene: TRBJ2-1; abundance: NA; CDR3nt: TGTGCCAGCAGAGGAGTGGCTAACGAGGGTTATGAGCAGTTCTTC; CDR3aa: CASRGVANEGYEQFF
v_gene: TRBV3-1; d_gene: NA; j_gene: TRBJ2-1; abundance: NA; CDR3nt: TGTGCCAGCAGCGAAGAAGTGTCTAGCTCAGTCTATGAGCAGTTCTTC; CDR3aa: CASSEEVSSSVYEQFF
v_gene: TRBV7-2; d_gene: NA; j_gene: TRBJ2-3; abundance: NA; CDR3nt: TGTGCCAGCAGCTTATCTTGGGTTACTAGCACAGATACGCAGTATTTT; CDR3aa: CASSLSWVTSTDTQYF
v_gene: TRBV10-3; d_gene: TRBD2; j_gene: TRBJ2-1; abundance: NA; CDR3nt: TGTGCCGTCCAAACTAGCGGGGAGAACAATGAGCAGTTCTTC; CDR3aa: CAVQTSGENNEQFF
v_gene: TRBV5-1; d_gene: NA; j_gene: TRBJ2-3; abundance: NA; CDR3nt: TGCGCCAGCAGCTTGATGGGAGTCTACGATACGCAGTATTTT; CDR3aa: CASSLMGVYDTQYF
v_gene: TRBV28; d_gene: NA; j_gene: TRBJ2-7; abundance: few; CDR3nt: TGTGCCAGCAGTCTGACAGCTTTGTACGAGCAGTACTTC; CDR3aa: CASSLTALYEQYF
v_gene: TRBV5-1; d_gene: TRBD1; j_gene: TRBJ1-6; abundance: NA; CDR3nt: TGCGCCAGCAGCAGAGAACGGACAGGGGGCGATTCACCCCTCCACTTT; CDR3aa: CASSRERTGGDSPLHF
v_gene: TRBV18; d_gene: TRBD1; j_gene: TRBJ2-4; abundance: once; CDR3nt: TGTGCCAACTCACTCCTGACAGGGACCAAAAACATTCAGTACTTC; CDR3aa: CANSLLTGTKNIQYF
v_gene: TRBV20-1; d_gene: NA; j_gene: TRBJ2-1; abundance: NA; CDR3nt: TGCAGTGCGCCCCTACCTGCCTACAATGAGCAGTTCTTC; CDR3aa: CSAPLPAYNEQFF
v_gene: TRBV9; d_gene: TRBD2; j_gene: TRBJ2-7; abundance: few; CDR3nt: TGTGCCAGCAGCGCCGTAGCGGGGCCCGGTGGCGAGCAGTACTTC; CDR3aa: CASSAVAGPGGEQYF
v_gene: TRBV4-2; d_gene: NA; j_gene: TRBJ1-4; abundance: NA; CDR3nt: TGTGCCAGCAGCGAGGCCCCGGTAGAAAAACTGTTTTTT; CDR3aa: CASSEAPVEKLFF
v_gene: TRBV7-9; d_gene: NA; j_gene: TRBJ1-6; abundance: NA; CDR3nt: TGTGCCAGCATCGGGGGGCGGAATTCACCCCTCCACTTT; CDR3aa: CASIGGRNSPLHF
v_gene: TRBV6-6; d_gene: TRBD1; j_gene: TRBJ2-3; abundance: NA; CDR3nt: TGTGCCAGCAGTACCGCGGACAGGGCCAACTTCGCAGATACGCAGTATTTT; CDR3aa: CASSTADRANFADTQYF
v_gene: TRBV25-1; d_gene: NA; j_gene: TRBJ2-7; abundance: NA; CDR3nt: TGTGCCGCAGGAGGGTTCTACGAGCAGTACTTC; CDR3aa: CAAGGFYEQYF
v_gene: TRBV11-2; d_gene: NA; j_gene: TRBJ1-6; abundance: NA; CDR3nt: TGTGCCAGCAGCGAGCAGTTGTGGTATAATTCACCCCTCCACTTT; CDR3aa: CASSEQLWYNSPLHF
v_gene: TRBV27; d_gene: NA; j_gene: TRBJ1-5; abundance: NA; CDR3nt: TGTGCCAGCAGTTTTTGGGGGGATCAGCCCCAGCATTTT; CDR3aa: CASSFWGDQPQHF
v_gene: TRBV20-1; d_gene: NA; j_gene: TRBJ2-7; abundance: NA; CDR3nt: TGCAGTGCTGTCCCAGACGGCTACGAGCAGTACTTC; CDR3aa: CSAVPDGYEQYF
v_gene: TRBV7-2; d_gene: NA; j_gene: TRBJ2-3; abundance: NA; CDR3nt: TGTGCCAGCAGCCCCCGGTCGAACGACGTGGCGCAGTATTTT; CDR3aa: CASSPRSNDVAQYF
v_gene: TRBV28; d_gene: NA; j_gene: TRBJ2-7; abundance: few; CDR3nt: TGTGCCAGCAGTCTCCCCCCCCCTAGCCCCTACGAGCAGTACTTC; CDR3aa: CASSLPPPSPYEQYF
v_gene: TRBV4-1; d_gene: NA; j_gene: TRBJ1-6; abundance: NA; CDR3nt: TGCGCCAGCAGCACGGACCCGGGGTTCTCACCCCTCCACTTT; CDR3aa: CASSTDPGFSPLHF
v_gene: TRBV7-8; d_gene: TRBD2; j_gene: TRBJ2-1; abundance: NA; CDR3nt: TGTGCCAGCAGCTTCGTTAGGACTAGCGGGAGTTCGTACAGTGAGCAGTTCTTC; CDR3aa: CASSFVRTSGSSYSEQFF
v_gene: TRBV18; d_gene: NA; j_gene: TRBJ2-1; abundance: few; CDR3nt: TGTGCCAGCTCACTCCCTGGACAGAATGAGCAGTTCTTC; CDR3aa: CASSLPGQNEQFF
v_gene: TRBV10-3; d_gene: NA; j_gene: TRBJ1-2; abundance: NA; CDR3nt: TGTGCCATCAGTGAAACAGCCACTAACTATGGCTACACCTTC; CDR3aa: CAISETATNYGYTF
v_gene: TRBV7-9; d_gene: NA; j_gene: TRBJ2-7; abundance: NA; CDR3nt: TGTGCCAGCAGCCAGTCGTCGTTTGGGGACGAGCAGTACTTC; CDR3aa: CASSQSSFGDEQYF
v_gene: TRBV7-2; d_gene: NA; j_gene: TRBJ2-1; abundance: NA; CDR3nt: TGTGCCAGCAGCCCCGGAAAGTCATACAATGAGCAGTTCTTC; CDR3aa: CASSPGKSYNEQFF
v_gene: TRBV20-1; d_gene: NA; j_gene: TRBJ2-7; abundance: NA; CDR3nt: TGCAGTGCAAGATGGGGCATTAACCGATACGAGCAGTACTTC; CDR3aa: CSARWGINRYEQYF
v_gene: TRBV29-1; d_gene: NA; j_gene: TRBJ2-3; abundance: NA; CDR3nt: TGCAGCGTTGTGGGGCACACAGATACGCAGTATTTT; CDR3aa: CSVVGHTDTQYF